Sequencing of this T cell receptor (beta chain) was carried out in a study of cytomegalovirus exposure and HLA in healthy donors. For the study at large: Earlier, 110 million or so unique TCR beta sequences were recovered from about 200 million T cells by an analysis.

With 60 Vbeta and 13 Jbeta primers, the PCR was carried out. TCRdb's table, derived via immunoSEQ multiplex PCR, lists solely in-frame clones and lacks some. The repertoire holds around 67,000 clones, with 75% to 85% as singletons. Whole-study findings and limits: There were several of the most significant clusters that appeared linked to common viral pathogens in a later analysis.

Details on this clone: Antigen: not known.

V shed 4 bases and J shed 4 bases, with 10 bases lying between them. The CDR3 length is 14 residues. Germline assignment: CDR1 MGHRA and CDR2 YSYEKL. The chain employs TRBV4-1 and TRBJ1-4; the D is unclear. Sequenced: PBMCs. The TCR was taken from a man aged 18 to 35 in good health and CMV-seropositive. In nucleotides, the CDR3 is TGCGCCAGCAGCCCGTACCAGGATAATGAAAAACTGTTTTTT. Amino acid sequence: CASSPYQDNEKLFF.